These 21 T cell receptor beta chains were sequenced from one sample in a study of Ad26.COV2.S vaccination and SARS-CoV-2 variants. The assay was immunoSEQ multiplex PCR, and TCRdb's table has in-frame clones only and misses some. The sample lists 300,000 to 400,000 clones, about 87% seen once, with around 6.4% in the top ten. Treatment in this sample: roughly 19 received Ad26.COV2.S at low or high dose, single or two shots; several received placebo; per-sample allocation not given. Samples were taken on day 63 after the first vaccine or placebo injection. Here the sequenced sample was peripheral blood, taken in a trial of Ad26.COV2.S vaccine versus placebo. These receptors came from a person aged 18-65 years who received the Ad26.COV2.S COVID-19 vaccine or a placebo.

This chain connects TRBV5-4 to TRBJ2-1; TRBD1 aligns across 7 bases. CDR3 length: 12 amino acids. From germline, CDR1 is SGHNT and CDR2 YYREEE (reference sequence). V lost 4 bases, J lost 9 bases, and 4 bases stayed unmatched. CDR3 residues: CASSVDRSEQFF. The CDR3 DNA follows: TGTGCCAGCAGCGTGGACAGGAGTGAGCAGTTCTTC. Full variable domain (rest looked up from reference TRBV5-4 and TRBJ2-1): ETGVTQSPTHLIKTRGQQVTLRCSSQSGHNTVSWYQQALGQGPQFIFQYYREEENGRGNFPPRFSGLQFPNYSSELNVNALELDDSALYLCASSVDRSEQFFGPGTRLTVL.

J is TRBJ1-1 and V is TRBV6-1; possible D gene TRBD1, 5 bases. V lost 2 bases and J 5 bases, leaving 12 bases between the germline ends. There are 14 residues in the CDR3. Germline CDR1 reads MNHNS; CDR2 reads SASEGT. CDR3 residues: CASSEQNQGTEAFF. CDR3 sequence (DNA): TGTGCCAGCAGTGAACAGAACCAGGGTACTGAAGCTTTCTTT.

V is TRBV30 and J is TRBJ2-7; D possibly corresponds to TRBD2 (6 bases). Germline CDR1 reads GTSNPN; CDR2 reads SVGIG (reference sequence). The CDR3 totals 14 residues. V gave up 0 bases and J gave up 2 bases, with 11 bases separating them. The CDR3 region is CAWSVRPSAYEQYF. The CDR3 coding sequence is TGTGCCTGGAGTGTACGGCCTAGCGCCTACGAGCAGTACTTC.

This chain links TRBV5-4 with TRBJ2-7; the D gene is possibly TRBD2 (5 bases). Germline lookup yields CDR1 SGHNT and CDR2 YYREEE (reference sequence). The CDR3 is made up of 13 amino acids. V was cut by 1 base and J by 0 bases, with 5 bases left in between. The CDR3 loop is CASSLTSSYEQYF. CDR3 nucleotide sequence: TGTGCCAGCAGCTTGACTAGCTCCTACGAGCAGTACTTC.

This chain uses TRBV9 with TRBJ1-1; unclear D gene. Trimming removed 0 bases at V and 2 bases at J, with 5 bases between. Germline-derived CDR1 and CDR2 are SGDLS and YYNGEE. The CDR3 extends over 13 amino acids. The CDR3 DNA is TGTGCCAGCAGCGTAGGCGACAACACTGAAGCTTTCTTT. It is translated as CASSVGDNTEAFF.

CDR3 DNA: TGTGCCAGCTCCCTCGGCAGTGCTGAAGCTTTCTTT. Its translation: CASSLGSAEAFF. The J gene is TRBJ1-1, the V gene TRBV7-3, with D unclear. The germline V and J ends were trimmed by 8 bases and 6 bases, with 13 bases remaining between them. The CDR3 is 12 amino acids. CDR1 and CDR2 from the germline V gene are SGHTA and FQGTGA.

V is TRBV27 and J is TRBJ1-5, with 7 bases matching TRBD1. Germline trimming cut 2 bases from V and 0 bases from J; bases unmatched to any gene: 16. The CDR3 runs to 20 residues. CDR1 and CDR2 (germline): MNHEY, SMNVEV (reference sequence). The CDR3 region has the DNA TGTGCCAGCAGTTTAAGGGGGAGGGGGCGGTTGCTGGGTAGCAATCAGCCCCAGCATTTT. Protein sequence: CASSLRGRGRLLGSNQPQHF.

The CDR3 reads CASSQSLSNQPQHF. The CDR3 DNA sequence: TGCGCCAGCAGCCAAAGCTTAAGCAATCAGCCCCAGCATTTT. The genes are TRBV4-3 and TRBJ1-5, with no clear D. The CDR3 loop spans 14 amino acids. V lost 2 bases and J lost 1, with 6 bases in between. Germline values: CDR1 LGHNA, CDR2 YSLEER.

The CDR3 sequence: CASSSPTRTGGNTEAFF. Written as DNA, the CDR3 is TGTGCCAGCAGTTCACCTACGAGGACAGGAGGTAACACTGAAGCTTTCTTT. The chain combines TRBV27 with TRBJ1-1; 7 nucleotides match TRBD1. The CDR3 spans 17 residues. The germline CDR1 and CDR2 sequences are MNHEY and SMNVEV (reference sequence). The ends lost 4 bases at V and 2 bases at J; junction bases unmatched: 13.

This clone has only a few counts. The CDR3 sequence is CASSLANRVVDGYTF. The CDR3 nucleotides read TGTGCCAGCAGCTTAGCGAACAGGGTTGTTGATGGCTACACCTTC. The genes are TRBV7-9 and TRBJ1-2, with D perhaps matching TRBD1 (6 bases). V was trimmed by 0 bases and J by 6 bases, leaving 14 bases between them. The germline V gene encodes CDR1 SEHNR and CDR2 FQNEAQ (reference sequence). CDR3 length: 15 amino acids.

The chain recombines TRBV27 with TRBJ1-6; TRBD1 agrees at 7 bases. Germline V CDR1 and CDR2: MNHEY, SMNVEV (reference sequence). After removal of 3 bases from V and 1 base from J, the junction contained 0 bases not matched to a gene. The CDR3 runs 15 residues. CDR3 protein: CASSFRGSYNSPLHF. CDR3 bases: TGTGCCAGCAGTTTCAGGGGGTCCTATAATTCACCCCTCCACTTT.

This clone was recorded once. Other nucleotide sequences in the sample specify the same CDR3. V usage is TRBV9 and J usage is TRBJ1-6; D call uncertain. V was pared by 3 bases and J by 4 bases, with 5 bases between. The CDR3 has 13 amino acids. Germline CDR1 reads SGDLS; CDR2 reads YYNGEE. Here the CDR3 reads CASSAGYNSPLHF. As DNA, the CDR3 is TGTGCCAGCAGCGCAGGTTATAATTCACCCCTCCACTTT.

The chain links TRBV9 to TRBJ1-5, with D perhaps matching TRBD1 (5 bases). The germline V and J ends were trimmed by 7 bases and 2 bases, with 16 bases remaining between them. The CDR3 has 15 residues. The V gene's germline CDR1 is SGDLS and CDR2 YYNGEE. DNA of the CDR3: TGTGCCAGCGGACGGGGCAACGTAGGCAATCAGCCCCAGCATTTT. Translation gives CASGRGNVGNQPQHF.

The gene calls are TRBV3-1 (or the pseudogene TRBV3-2) and TRBJ2-7, with D tentatively TRBD1 or TRBD2 (5 bases each). The germline gives CDR1 LGHDT, CDR2 YNNKEL (reference sequence). With 0 bases removed from V and 4 bases from J, the gap between germline ends came to 13 bases. CDR3 length: 15 residues. CDR3 sequence reads: CASSQEGAGLYEQYF. Written as DNA, the CDR3 is TGTGCCAGCAGCCAAGAAGGGGCGGGCCTGTACGAGCAGTACTTC.

This CDR3 is CASSQDSSYSNEKLFF. CDR3 DNA: TGTGCCAGCAGCCAAGATTCATCCTATTCCAATGAAAAACTGTTTTTT. The V gene is TRBV4-2, the J gene TRBJ1-4; unclear D gene. The CDR3 covers 16 residues. Germline V CDR1 and CDR2: LGHNA, YNFKEQ. V lost 0 bases and J 5 bases, leaving 13 bases between the germline ends.

In this sample, this clone turned up once. The rearrangement joins TRBV6-2 or TRBV6-3 to TRBJ1-5; the match to TRBD1 covers 7 bases. The CDR3 consists of 14 residues. The germline gives CDR1 MNHEY, CDR2 SVGEGT. V was pared by 5 bases and J by 6 bases, with 7 bases of the junction left unmatched. CDR3 DNA sequence: TGTGCCAGCAGTCTGGGGACAGTTTTTCAGCCCCAGCATTTT. Protein: CASSLGTVFQPQHF.

The chain combines TRBV10-3 with TRBJ2-4; maybe TRBD1 (5 bases). The germline V gene has CDR1 ENHRY and CDR2 SYGVKD. V gave up 0 bases and J gave up 1 base, with 10 bases separating them. The CDR3 extends over 16 amino acids. CDR3: CAISESSGMAKNIQYF. CDR3 sequence (DNA): TGTGCCATCAGTGAGTCCTCAGGGATGGCCAAAAACATTCAGTACTTC.

V usage is TRBV18 and J usage is TRBJ2-1; 15 nucleotides match TRBD2. The CDR3 totals 16 residues. Germline assignment: CDR1 KGHSH and CDR2 LQKENI. V shed 2 bases and J 7 bases; nucleotides not matched to a gene: 3. The CDR3, as DNA: TGTGCCAGCTCACCAGGGACTAGCGGGAGGCGGAATGAGCAGTTCTTC. It yields the protein CASSPGTSGRRNEQFF. Complete variable domain (other parts from reference TRBV18 and TRBJ2-1): NAGVMQNPRHLVRRRGQEARLRCSPMKGHSHVYWYRQLPEEGLKFMVYLQKENIIDESGMPKERFSAEFPKEGPSILRIQQVVRGDSAAYFCASSPGTSGRRNEQFFGPGTRLTVL.

The V call is TRBV18, the J call TRBJ2-2; D is unresolved. The CDR3 runs to 15 residues. Trimming left V 6 bases short and J 3 bases short, with 14 bases between. Germline CDR1 and CDR2: KGHSH and LQKENI. Here the CDR3 reads CASSKDRGDTGELFF. Here the CDR3 DNA reads TGTGCCAGCTCCAAGGACCGCGGAGACACCGGGGAGCTGTTTTTT.

The CDR3 spells CASSDLTGGSYGYTF. As DNA, the CDR3 is TGTGCCAGCAGTGACCTGACAGGGGGAAGCTATGGCTACACCTTC. The chain employs TRBV28 and TRBJ1-2, with 9 positions matching TRBD1. In germline, CDR1 is MDHEN, CDR2 SYDVKM. This CDR3 is 15 amino acids long. Trimming took 5 bases from V and 4 from J; bases not matched to a gene: 8.

The gene calls are TRBV15 and TRBJ1-2, with D possibly TRBD1 on 6 matching bases. The V gene lost 0 bases and the J gene lost 4 bases, with 9 bases spanning the gap. The CDR3 has 14 amino acids. The germline V gene encodes CDR1 LNHNV and CDR2 YYDKDF (reference sequence). The CDR3 nucleotides read TGTGCCACCAGCAGAGAAGGGGGTTCCTATGGCTACACCTTC. Its protein is CATSREGGSYGYTF.